Listed here are 3 T cell receptor beta chains from one sample, sequenced in a study of T cell responses to AZD1222 COVID-19 vaccine. TCRdb keeps only in-frame clones here, not all; method: immunoSEQ multiplex PCR. The table has 95,000 to 150,000 clones, more than 80% seen once. Source: peripheral blood, taken 28 days after the second AZD1222 dose. The receptors originated from an adult who received the AZD1222 COVID-19 vaccine.

The chain has TRBV6-1 and TRBJ1-4; TRBD1 is a possible D gene (5 bases). The CDR3 runs 16 residues. V was pared by 4 bases and J by 3 bases, with 15 bases between. Germline V CDR1 and CDR2: MNHNS, SASEGT. The CDR3 DNA sequence: TGTGCCAGCAGTGGGGGTCGGGGCGCGGCTAATGAAAAACTGTTTTTT. Amino acids: CASSGGRGAANEKLFF.

The chain carries TRBV28 and TRBJ2-1; 12 bases match TRBD2. V shed 5 bases and J 0 bases; nucleotides not matched to a gene: 8. Germline assignment: CDR1 MDHEN and CDR2 SYDVKM. The CDR3 spans 18 residues. The CDR3 loop reads CASSRGTSGRFSYNEQFF. The CDR3 DNA sequence: TGTGCCAGCAGTCGTGGGACTAGCGGGCGCTTCTCCTACAATGAGCAGTTCTTC.

The gene calls are TRBV28 and TRBJ2-3; 11 bases fit TRBD2. V was pared by 2 bases and J by 8 bases, with 6 bases of the junction left unmatched. This CDR3 has 15 residues. Germline V CDR1 and CDR2: MDHEN, SYDVKM. CDR3: CASSLLAGGTRTQYF. In DNA form, the CDR3 reads TGTGCCAGCAGTTTACTAGCGGGGGGCACCCGTACGCAGTATTTT. Filled out from reference TRBV28 and TRBJ2-3, the complete variable domain reads DVKVTQSSRYLVKRTGEKVFLECVQDMDHENMFWYRQDPGLGLRLIYFSYDVKMKEKGDIPEGYSVSREKKERFSLILESASTNQTSMYLCASSLLAGGTRTQYFGPGTRLTVL.